This T cell receptor (beta chain) was captured by sequencing in a study of shared clonotypes between healthy human individuals. Looking at the study overall: The donors, a couple of women and three men, were aged 18 to 49.

Measured with immunoSEQ multiplex PCR; TCRdb has only the in-frame clones, and not every one. Of about 490,000 clones listed, roughly four fifths are singletons. This clone has only a few counts. The V gene's germline CDR1 is MNHNY and CDR2 SVGAGI (reference sequence). With 6 bases removed from V and 3 bases from J, the gap between germline ends came to 12 bases. The CDR3 is 13 residues long. This clonotype was sampled from a woman aged 40 to 49 in good health. Some clones in this sample may be carry-over from other donors' samples. The sample consisted of PBMCs. The chain carries TRBV6-6 and TRBJ2-7; D ambiguous. This CDR3 is CASSKFSGYEQYF. The DNA for the CDR3 is TGTGCCAGCAGCAAATTCTCCGGCTACGAGCAGTACTTC.